Detailed here is one T cell receptor beta chain. The antigen is unknown. V lost 7 bases to trimming and J lost 0 bases; unmatched junction nucleotides: 6. The CDR3 covers 15 residues. Germline V lookup: CDR1 SNHLY, CDR2 FYNNEI. The data stem from a study of PD-1 blockade in classical Hodgkin lymphoma. The study, taken as a whole, reports: Before treatment, complete responders showed about the same diversity as newly diagnosed patients.

All patients relapsed after autologous stem cell transplantation, and brentuximab vedotin exposure varied. The table came from immunoSEQ multiplex PCR; TCRdb's copy has only in-frame clones and leaves some out. The sample shows 9,500 to 12,000 clones, 60% to 80% of them seen only once. The sequenced sample was peripheral blood mononuclear cells (PBMCs), obtained at baseline. The receptor's source is a human donor with classical Hodgkin lymphoma. The rearrangement uses TRBV2 and TRBJ2-1, with 7 bases matching TRBD1. The CDR3 sequence: CASKGQDSSYNEQFF. The CDR3, as DNA: TGTGCCAGCAAAGGACAGGATAGCTCCTACAATGAGCAGTTCTTC.